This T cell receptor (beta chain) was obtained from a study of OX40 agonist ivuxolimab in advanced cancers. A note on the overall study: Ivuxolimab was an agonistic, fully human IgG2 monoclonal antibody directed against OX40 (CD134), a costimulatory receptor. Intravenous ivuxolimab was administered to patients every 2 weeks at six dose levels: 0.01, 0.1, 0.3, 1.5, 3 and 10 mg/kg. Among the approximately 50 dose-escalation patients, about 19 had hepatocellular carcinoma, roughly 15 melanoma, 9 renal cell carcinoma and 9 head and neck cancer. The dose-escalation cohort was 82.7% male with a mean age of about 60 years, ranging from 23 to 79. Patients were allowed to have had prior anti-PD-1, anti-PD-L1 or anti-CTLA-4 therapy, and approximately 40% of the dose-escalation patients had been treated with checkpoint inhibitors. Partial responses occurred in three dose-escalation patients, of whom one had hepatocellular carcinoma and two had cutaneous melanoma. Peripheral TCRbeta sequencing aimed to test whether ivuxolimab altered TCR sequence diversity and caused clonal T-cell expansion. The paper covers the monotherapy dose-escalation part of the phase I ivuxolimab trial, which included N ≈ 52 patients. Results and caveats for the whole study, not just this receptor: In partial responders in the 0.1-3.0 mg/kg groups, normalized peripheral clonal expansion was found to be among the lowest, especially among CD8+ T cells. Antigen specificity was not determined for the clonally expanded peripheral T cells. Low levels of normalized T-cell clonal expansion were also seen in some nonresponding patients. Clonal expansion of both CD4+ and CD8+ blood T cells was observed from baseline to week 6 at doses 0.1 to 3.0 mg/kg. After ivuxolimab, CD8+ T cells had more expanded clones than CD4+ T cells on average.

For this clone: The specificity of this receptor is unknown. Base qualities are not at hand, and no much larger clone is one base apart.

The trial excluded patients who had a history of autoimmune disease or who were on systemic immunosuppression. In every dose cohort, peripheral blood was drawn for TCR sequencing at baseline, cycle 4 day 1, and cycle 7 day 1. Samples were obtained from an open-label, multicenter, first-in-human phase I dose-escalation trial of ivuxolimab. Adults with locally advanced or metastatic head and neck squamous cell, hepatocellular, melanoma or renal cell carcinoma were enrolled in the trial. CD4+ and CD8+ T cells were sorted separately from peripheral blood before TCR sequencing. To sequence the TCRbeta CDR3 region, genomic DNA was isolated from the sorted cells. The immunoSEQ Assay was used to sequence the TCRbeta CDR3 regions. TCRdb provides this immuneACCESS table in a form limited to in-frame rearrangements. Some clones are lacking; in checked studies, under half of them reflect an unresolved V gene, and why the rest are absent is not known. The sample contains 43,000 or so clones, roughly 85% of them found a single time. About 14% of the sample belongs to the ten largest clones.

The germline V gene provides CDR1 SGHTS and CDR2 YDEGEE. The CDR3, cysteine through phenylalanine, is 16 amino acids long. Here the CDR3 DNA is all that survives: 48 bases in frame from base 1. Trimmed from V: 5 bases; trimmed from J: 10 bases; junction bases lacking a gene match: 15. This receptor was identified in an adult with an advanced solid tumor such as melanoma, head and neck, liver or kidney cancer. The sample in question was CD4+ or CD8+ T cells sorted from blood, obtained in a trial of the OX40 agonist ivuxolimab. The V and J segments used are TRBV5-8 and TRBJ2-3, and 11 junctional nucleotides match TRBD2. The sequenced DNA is TGTGCCAGCAGTCCCGATAGCGGGAGGGCCCATGGGCCGCAGTATTTT. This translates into CASSPDSGRAHGPQYF.